The rows below give T cell receptor beta chains drawn from one sample of a study of blood T cell repertoires in COVID-19. Sequencing was performed with immunoSEQ multiplex PCR; in TCRdb, only in-frame clones are kept and a portion is missing. Counted here are a few hundred thousand clones, around 90% occurring once; the ten biggest clones make up over 3.5%. The source material was PBMCs or T cells enriched from blood (not recorded which). These receptors were taken from a young woman with acute COVID-19. CDR3s include the opening cysteine and the closing phenylalanine or tryptophan. The D gene is left open where the match is weak. Clone size is given for some rows only: seen once, a few or many times, or a class if the clone is expanded.

v_gene: TRBV10-1
abundance: -
d_gene: -
j_gene: TRBJ1-1
CDR3aa: CASSPQGYTEAFF
CDR3nt: TGCGCCAGCAGTCCTCAGGGGTACACTGAAGCTTTCTTT

v_gene: TRBV12-3/TRBV12-4
abundance: -
d_gene: -
j_gene: TRBJ1-5
CDR3aa: CASSPQGHQPQHF
CDR3nt: TGTGCTAGCAGTCCACAGGGTCATCAGCCCCAGCATTTT

v_gene: TRBV28
abundance: -
d_gene: TRBD1
j_gene: TRBJ1-1
CDR3aa: CASSFFGTGGFNTEAFF
CDR3nt: TGTGCCAGCAGTTTCTTCGGGACAGGGGGCTTCAACACTGAAGCTTTCTTT

v_gene: TRBV10-3
abundance: -
d_gene: TRBD2
j_gene: TRBJ2-7
CDR3aa: CATATSGSSYEQYF
CDR3nt: TGTGCCACCGCTACTAGCGGGAGCTCCTACGAGCAGTACTTC

v_gene: TRBV5-1
abundance: -
d_gene: TRBD2
j_gene: TRBJ2-1
CDR3aa: CASSTTGTERLAGYNEQFF
CDR3nt: TGCGCCAGCAGCACAACCGGGACGGAAAGACTAGCGGGTTACAATGAGCAGTTCTTC

v_gene: TRBV29-1
abundance: -
d_gene: TRBD2
j_gene: TRBJ2-3
CDR3aa: CSVELMGGVADTQYF
CDR3nt: TGCAGCGTTGAACTGATGGGAGGGGTGGCAGATACGCAGTATTTT

v_gene: TRBV6-2/TRBV6-3
abundance: once
d_gene: -
j_gene: TRBJ2-3
CDR3aa: CASSYLRTDTQYF
CDR3nt: TGTGCCAGCAGTTACCTCAGGACAGATACGCAGTATTTT

v_gene: TRBV28
abundance: -
d_gene: -
j_gene: TRBJ1-5
CDR3aa: CASSLHPNSNQPQHF
CDR3nt: TGTGCCAGCAGTTTGCACCCTAATAGCAATCAGCCCCAGCATTTT

v_gene: TRBV6-5
abundance: -
d_gene: -
j_gene: TRBJ2-3
CDR3aa: CASSSKPRDTQYF
CDR3nt: TGTGCCAGCAGCTCCAAACCGCGAGATACGCAGTATTTT

v_gene: TRBV5-6
abundance: -
d_gene: TRBD2
j_gene: TRBJ2-1
CDR3aa: CASSLAGEPYNEQFF
CDR3nt: TGTGCCAGCAGCCTAGCGGGAGAACCGTACAATGAGCAGTTCTTC

v_gene: TRBV28
abundance: -
d_gene: -
j_gene: TRBJ2-3
CDR3aa: CASSYGIAGSDTQYF
CDR3nt: TGTGCCAGCAGTTACGGGATCGCGGGCTCAGATACGCAGTATTTT

v_gene: TRBV30
abundance: -
d_gene: -
j_gene: TRBJ1-4
CDR3aa: CAWSVLPDSTNEKLFF
CDR3nt: TGTGCCTGGAGTGTACTTCCGGACTCAACTAATGAAAAACTGTTTTTT

v_gene: TRBV4-2
abundance: once
d_gene: -
j_gene: TRBJ1-5
CDR3aa: CASSPRIAESNQPQHF
CDR3nt: TGTGCCAGCAGCCCCAGAATCGCAGAATCCAATCAGCCCCAGCATTTT

v_gene: TRBV7-9
abundance: -
d_gene: TRBD1
j_gene: TRBJ2-5
CDR3aa: CASSLATGAGETQYF
CDR3nt: TGTGCCAGCAGCTTAGCAACAGGGGCTGGCGAGACCCAGTACTTC

v_gene: TRBV27
abundance: -
d_gene: TRBD1
j_gene: TRBJ1-4
CDR3aa: CASSLRQGLTNEKLFF
CDR3nt: TGTGCCAGCAGTCTTCGACAGGGCCTAACTAATGAAAAACTGTTTTTT

v_gene: TRBV4-2
abundance: -
d_gene: TRBD2
j_gene: TRBJ2-5
CDR3aa: CASSPRGTSGNMQETQYF
CDR3nt: TGTGCCAGCAGCCCCCGAGGGACTAGCGGAAACATGCAAGAGACCCAGTACTTC

v_gene: TRBV5-4
abundance: -
d_gene: -
j_gene: TRBJ2-3
CDR3aa: CASSLDNRRADTQYF
CDR3nt: TGTGCCAGCAGCTTGGATAACCGACGGGCAGATACGCAGTATTTT

v_gene: TRBV19
abundance: once
d_gene: TRBD2
j_gene: TRBJ2-1
CDR3aa: CASSTPGLAGVFNEQFF
CDR3nt: TGTGCCAGTAGTACGCCGGGACTAGCGGGAGTCTTCAATGAGCAGTTCTTC

v_gene: TRBV7-8
abundance: once
d_gene: -
j_gene: TRBJ1-5
CDR3aa: CASSLGASQPQHF
CDR3nt: TGTGCCAGCAGCTTAGGGGCATCTCAGCCCCAGCATTTT

v_gene: TRBV4-1
abundance: -
d_gene: -
j_gene: TRBJ2-3
CDR3aa: CASSQEGVPSTDTQYF
CDR3nt: TGCGCCAGCAGCCAAGAGGGAGTCCCTAGCACAGATACGCAGTATTTT

v_gene: TRBV24-1
abundance: -
d_gene: -
j_gene: TRBJ1-6
CDR3aa: CATSDSRGGLYSPLHF
CDR3nt: TGTGCCACCAGTGACTCACGGGGAGGGTTGTATTCACCCCTCCACTTT

v_gene: TRBV7-6
abundance: -
d_gene: -
j_gene: TRBJ2-1
CDR3aa: CASSPQVTMGYNEQFF
CDR3nt: TGTGCCAGCAGCCCACAGGTGACAATGGGCTACAATGAGCAGTTCTTC

v_gene: TRBV27
abundance: -
d_gene: -
j_gene: TRBJ1-1
CDR3aa: CASSPNTGLNTEAFF
CDR3nt: TGTGCCAGCAGTCCGAATACAGGGTTGAACACTGAAGCTTTCTTT

v_gene: TRBV5-4
abundance: -
d_gene: TRBD1
j_gene: TRBJ2-5
CDR3aa: CASSATGVGETQYF
CDR3nt: TGTGCCAGCAGCGCTACAGGGGTAGGGGAGACCCAGTACTTC

v_gene: TRBV3-1/TRBV3-2
abundance: -
d_gene: -
j_gene: TRBJ1-6
CDR3aa: CASRAGHFNSPLHF
CDR3nt: TGTGCCAGCAGAGCGGGACACTTTAATTCACCCCTCCACTTT

v_gene: TRBV2
abundance: -
d_gene: -
j_gene: TRBJ1-1
CDR3aa: CASSLPGSSFF
CDR3nt: TGTGCCAGCAGCCTGCCCGGTTCGTCTTTCTTT

v_gene: TRBV13
abundance: -
d_gene: TRBD2
j_gene: TRBJ2-4
CDR3aa: CASSLAAGGAKNIQYF
CDR3nt: TGTGCCAGCAGCTTAGCCGCGGGAGGAGCCAAAAACATTCAGTACTTC

v_gene: TRBV19
abundance: -
d_gene: TRBD2
j_gene: TRBJ2-1
CDR3aa: CASTIAGGVVYNEQFF
CDR3nt: TGTGCCAGTACCATAGCGGGAGGGGTGGTGTACAATGAGCAGTTCTTC

v_gene: TRBV5-1
abundance: -
d_gene: TRBD1
j_gene: TRBJ2-5
CDR3aa: CASSLNRGQETQYF
CDR3nt: TGCGCCAGCAGCTTGAACAGGGGACAAGAGACCCAGTACTTC

v_gene: TRBV6-5
abundance: -
d_gene: -
j_gene: TRBJ1-1
CDR3aa: CASSYSPGYEAFF
CDR3nt: TGTGCCAGCAGTTACTCGCCGGGGTATGAAGCTTTCTTT

v_gene: TRBV5-4
abundance: -
d_gene: TRBD1
j_gene: TRBJ1-5
CDR3aa: CARKQGGLSNQPQHF
CDR3nt: TGTGCCAGAAAACAGGGGGGTTTGAGCAATCAGCCCCAGCATTTT

v_gene: TRBV28
abundance: -
d_gene: TRBD1
j_gene: TRBJ1-4
CDR3aa: CASGTGREKLFF
CDR3nt: TGTGCCAGCGGGACAGGGCGGGAAAAACTGTTTTTT

v_gene: TRBV7-3
abundance: once
d_gene: TRBD1
j_gene: TRBJ2-6
CDR3aa: CASSSGQGAGANVLTF
CDR3nt: TGTGCCAGCAGCAGTGGACAGGGGGCTGGGGCCAACGTCCTGACTTTC

v_gene: TRBV3-1/TRBV3-2
abundance: -
d_gene: TRBD2
j_gene: TRBJ2-1
CDR3aa: CASSQGTSGITYNEQFF
CDR3nt: TGTGCCAGCAGCCAAGGGACTAGCGGTATAACCTACAATGAGCAGTTCTTC

v_gene: TRBV28
abundance: -
d_gene: -
j_gene: TRBJ1-5
CDR3aa: CASSKGGGAQPQHF
CDR3nt: TGTGCCAGCAGCAAAGGGGGAGGGGCTCAGCCCCAGCATTTT

v_gene: TRBV28
abundance: -
d_gene: TRBD1
j_gene: TRBJ1-1
CDR3aa: CASGQGYTEAFF
CDR3nt: TGTGCCAGCGGACAGGGGTACACTGAAGCTTTCTTT

v_gene: TRBV27
abundance: -
d_gene: TRBD2
j_gene: TRBJ2-3
CDR3aa: CASISLLAGGGDTQYF
CDR3nt: TGTGCCAGCATTTCCCTACTAGCGGGAGGTGGAGATACGCAGTATTTT

v_gene: TRBV28
abundance: -
d_gene: TRBD1
j_gene: TRBJ1-2
CDR3aa: CASSARLGTGGYRDYGYTF
CDR3nt: TGTGCCAGCAGTGCCCGACTCGGGACAGGGGGCTATCGGGACTATGGCTACACCTTC

v_gene: TRBV6-1
abundance: -
d_gene: -
j_gene: TRBJ1-2
CDR3aa: CASSEGPPTNYGYTF
CDR3nt: TGTGCCAGCAGTGAAGGCCCCCCTACTAACTATGGCTACACCTTC

v_gene: TRBV10-3
abundance: -
d_gene: -
j_gene: TRBJ2-1
CDR3aa: CAISVLYSGLPSSYNEQFF
CDR3nt: TGTGCCATCAGTGTTCTCTACTCGGGACTCCCGAGCTCCTACAATGAGCAGTTCTTC

v_gene: TRBV30
abundance: -
d_gene: TRBD1
j_gene: TRBJ2-5
CDR3aa: CAWFPGGKETQYF
CDR3nt: TGTGCCTGGTTTCCAGGGGGCAAAGAGACCCAGTACTTC

v_gene: TRBV12-3/TRBV12-4
abundance: few
d_gene: -
j_gene: TRBJ1-2
CDR3aa: CASSKAGPPLYTF
CDR3nt: TGTGCCAGCAGTAAAGCAGGGCCGCCGTTATACACCTTC

v_gene: TRBV28
abundance: -
d_gene: TRBD1
j_gene: TRBJ1-2
CDR3aa: CASSPSQTGVYGYTF
CDR3nt: TGTGCCAGCAGCCCATCACAGACAGGGGTTTATGGCTACACCTTC

v_gene: TRBV30
abundance: -
d_gene: TRBD1
j_gene: TRBJ1-3
CDR3aa: CAWILQGRSGNTIYF
CDR3nt: TGTGCCTGGATTCTACAGGGGCGCTCTGGAAACACCATATATTTT

v_gene: TRBV10-1
abundance: few
d_gene: TRBD2
j_gene: TRBJ2-7
CDR3aa: CASSDTTSGRLYEQYF
CDR3nt: TGCGCCAGCAGTGACACGACTAGCGGGAGACTCTACGAGCAGTACTTC

v_gene: TRBV11-1
abundance: -
d_gene: -
j_gene: TRBJ2-1
CDR3aa: CASTVAEGGGDDNEQFF
CDR3nt: TGTGCCAGCACCGTAGCGGAGGGGGGAGGGGATGATAATGAGCAGTTCTTC

v_gene: TRBV11-2
abundance: -
d_gene: TRBD2
j_gene: TRBJ2-5
CDR3aa: CASSGLAGALGETQYF
CDR3nt: TGTGCCAGTTCGGGACTAGCGGGAGCTCTCGGAGAGACCCAGTACTTC